Reported below is one TCR beta chain. The source of the sample is a study of blood T cell repertoires in COVID-19. Study-level background: The United States, Italy and Spain supplied acute and convalescent COVID-19 samples. T cells, B-cell-depleted T cells, or PBMCs supplied cDNA or gDNA.

CDR1 LNHDA and CDR2 SQIVND come from the germline V gene (reference sequence). This CDR3 contains 16 residues. J was trimmed by 2 bases and V by 6 bases; bases with no gene match: 9. As processed by the authors: Cell counts per sample came from amplifying reference gene primers. Method: immunoSEQ multiplex PCR; TCRdb's copy keeps in-frame clones and lacks some. The V and J calls and clone size are taken from that table; D and trimming were inferred from the DNA. This table has some 200,000 clones, 80% to 90% appearing once. The chain combines TRBV19 with TRBJ2-3; 9 nucleotides match TRBD2. This TCR derives from a woman of 80 years or more with active or convalescent COVID-19. Sequencing input: peripheral blood. CDR3 in amino acids: CASSPDSGRATDTQYF. The CDR3 nucleotides are TGTGCCAGTAGCCCAGATAGCGGGAGAGCCACAGATACGCAGTATTTT.